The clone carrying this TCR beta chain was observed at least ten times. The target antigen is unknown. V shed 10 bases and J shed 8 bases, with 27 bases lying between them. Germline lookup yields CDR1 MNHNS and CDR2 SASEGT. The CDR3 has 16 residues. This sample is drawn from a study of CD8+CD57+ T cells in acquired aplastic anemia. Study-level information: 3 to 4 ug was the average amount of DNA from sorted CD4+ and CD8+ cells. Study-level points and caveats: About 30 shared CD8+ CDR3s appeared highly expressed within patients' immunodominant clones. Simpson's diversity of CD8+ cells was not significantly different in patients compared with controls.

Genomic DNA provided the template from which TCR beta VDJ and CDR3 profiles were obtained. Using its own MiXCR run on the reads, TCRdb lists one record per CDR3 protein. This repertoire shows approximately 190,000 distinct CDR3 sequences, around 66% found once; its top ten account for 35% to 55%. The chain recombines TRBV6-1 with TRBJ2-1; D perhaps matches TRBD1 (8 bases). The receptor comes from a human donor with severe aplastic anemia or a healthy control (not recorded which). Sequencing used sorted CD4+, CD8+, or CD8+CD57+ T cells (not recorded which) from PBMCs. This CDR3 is CAIMGGRQGIVDEQFF. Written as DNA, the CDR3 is TGTGCCATTATGGGGGGGAGACAGGGGATTGTCGATGAGCAGTTCTTC.